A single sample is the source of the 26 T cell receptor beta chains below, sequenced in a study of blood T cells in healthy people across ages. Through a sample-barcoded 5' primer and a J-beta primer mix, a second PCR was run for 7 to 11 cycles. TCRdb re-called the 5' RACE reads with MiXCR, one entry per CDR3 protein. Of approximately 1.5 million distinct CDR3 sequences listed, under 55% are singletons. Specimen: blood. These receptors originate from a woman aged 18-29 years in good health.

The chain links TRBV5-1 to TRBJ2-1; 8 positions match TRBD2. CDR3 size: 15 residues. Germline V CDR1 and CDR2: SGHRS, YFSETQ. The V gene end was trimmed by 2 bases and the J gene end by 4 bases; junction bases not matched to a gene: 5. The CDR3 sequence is CASSFREGQYNEQFF. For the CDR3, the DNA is TGCGCCAGCAGCTTCCGGGAGGGCCAATACAATGAGCAGTTCTTC.

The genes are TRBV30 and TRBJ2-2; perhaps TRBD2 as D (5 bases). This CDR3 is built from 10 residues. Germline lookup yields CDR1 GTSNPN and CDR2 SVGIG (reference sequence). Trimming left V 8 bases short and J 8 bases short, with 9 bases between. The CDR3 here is CAQEEGELFF. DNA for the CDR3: TGTGCCCAGGAGGAGGGGGAGCTGTTTTTT.

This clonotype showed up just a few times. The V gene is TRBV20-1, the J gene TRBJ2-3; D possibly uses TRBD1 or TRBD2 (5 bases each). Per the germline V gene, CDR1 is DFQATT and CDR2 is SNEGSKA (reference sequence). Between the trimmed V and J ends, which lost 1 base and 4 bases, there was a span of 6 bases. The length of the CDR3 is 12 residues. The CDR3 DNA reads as TGCAGTGCTAGAGGGGGACCAGATACGCAGTATTTT. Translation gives CSARGGPDTQYF.

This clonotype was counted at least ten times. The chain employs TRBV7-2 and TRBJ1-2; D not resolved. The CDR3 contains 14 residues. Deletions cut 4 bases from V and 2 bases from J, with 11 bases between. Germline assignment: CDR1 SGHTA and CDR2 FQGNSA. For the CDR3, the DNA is TGTGCCAGCAGCTCTGGCAGCGCAAACTATGGCTACACCTTC. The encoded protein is CASSSGSANYGYTF.

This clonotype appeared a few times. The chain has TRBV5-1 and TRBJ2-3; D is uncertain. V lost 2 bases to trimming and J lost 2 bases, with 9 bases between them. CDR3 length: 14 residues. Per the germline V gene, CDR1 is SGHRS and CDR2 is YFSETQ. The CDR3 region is CASSFRIVTDTQYF. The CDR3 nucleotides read TGCGCCAGCAGCTTCAGGATTGTCACAGATACGCAGTATTTT.

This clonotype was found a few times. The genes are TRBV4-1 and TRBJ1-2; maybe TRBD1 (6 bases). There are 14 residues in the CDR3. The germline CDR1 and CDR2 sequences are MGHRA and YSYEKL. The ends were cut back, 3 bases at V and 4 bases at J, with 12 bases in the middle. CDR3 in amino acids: CASSQLGQGYGYTF. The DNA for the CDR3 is TGCGCCAGCAGCCAGTTGGGACAAGGCTATGGCTACACCTTC.

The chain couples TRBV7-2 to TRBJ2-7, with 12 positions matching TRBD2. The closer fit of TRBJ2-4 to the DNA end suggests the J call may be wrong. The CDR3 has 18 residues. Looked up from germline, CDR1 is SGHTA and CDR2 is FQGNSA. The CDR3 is CASSLAPGLAGVGNIQYF. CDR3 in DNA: TGTGCCAGCAGCTTAGCTCCGGGACTAGCGGGCGTTGGAAACATTCAGTACTTC.

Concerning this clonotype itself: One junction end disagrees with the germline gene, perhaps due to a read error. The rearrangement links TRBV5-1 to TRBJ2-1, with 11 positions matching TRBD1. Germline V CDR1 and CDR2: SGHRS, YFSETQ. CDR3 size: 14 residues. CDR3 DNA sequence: TGCGCCAGCCGCTTCGGGACAGGGGGAAATGAGCAGTTCTTC. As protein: CASRFGTGGNEQFF.

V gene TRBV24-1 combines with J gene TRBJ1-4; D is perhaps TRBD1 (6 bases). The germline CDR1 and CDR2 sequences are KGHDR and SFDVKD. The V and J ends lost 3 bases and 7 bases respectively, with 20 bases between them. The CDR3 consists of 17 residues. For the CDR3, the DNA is TGTGCCACCAGTGATCCGAGACAGGACTACGGCGGTGAAAAACTGTTTTTT. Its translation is CATSDPRQDYGGEKLFF.

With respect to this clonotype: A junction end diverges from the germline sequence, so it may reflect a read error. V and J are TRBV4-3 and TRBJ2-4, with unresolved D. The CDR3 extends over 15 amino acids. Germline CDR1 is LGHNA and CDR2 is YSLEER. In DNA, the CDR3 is TGCGCCAGCAGCCAAGTTGGGGTAGCCGAAAACATTCAGTACTTC. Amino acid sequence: CASSQVGVAENIQYF.

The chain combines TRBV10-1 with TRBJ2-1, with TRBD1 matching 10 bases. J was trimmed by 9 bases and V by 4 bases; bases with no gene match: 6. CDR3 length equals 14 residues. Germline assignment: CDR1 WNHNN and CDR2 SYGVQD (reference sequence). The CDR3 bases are TGCGCCAGCAGTGCCCGACAGGGGGCGAGTGAGCAGTTCTTC. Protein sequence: CASSARQGASEQFF.

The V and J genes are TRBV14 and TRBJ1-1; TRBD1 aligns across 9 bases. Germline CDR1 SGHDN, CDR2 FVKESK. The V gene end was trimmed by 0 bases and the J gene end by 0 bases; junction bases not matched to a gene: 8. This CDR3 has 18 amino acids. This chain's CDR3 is CASSQDLGQGLVNTEAFF. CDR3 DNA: TGTGCCAGCAGCCAAGATCTTGGACAGGGGCTAGTGAACACTGAAGCTTTCTTT.

In DNA form, the CDR3 reads TGTGCCAGCAGTCCAGTCATGACCTATTATGGAGGCTACACCTTC. The encoded protein is CASSPVMTYYGGYTF. The chain employs TRBV27 and TRBJ1-2; D unresolved. The CDR3 extends over 15 amino acids. The germline CDR1 and CDR2 sequences are MNHEY and SMNVEV (reference sequence). Trimming stripped 5 bases from V and 8 bases from J, with 21 bases between.

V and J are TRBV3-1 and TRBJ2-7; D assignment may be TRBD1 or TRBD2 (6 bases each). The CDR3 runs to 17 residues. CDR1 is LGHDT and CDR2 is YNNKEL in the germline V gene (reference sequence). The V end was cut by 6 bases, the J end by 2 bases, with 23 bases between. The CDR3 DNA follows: TGTGCCAGCAGAAAGGGGGGATTAGCGGACGTCACCTACGAGCAGTACTTC. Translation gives CASRKGGLADVTYEQYF.

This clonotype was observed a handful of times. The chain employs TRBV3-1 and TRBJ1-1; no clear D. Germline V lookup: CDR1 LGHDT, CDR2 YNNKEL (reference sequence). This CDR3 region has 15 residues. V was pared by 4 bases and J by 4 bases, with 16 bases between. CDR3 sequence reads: CASSLGLGWSTEAFF. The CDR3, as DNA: TGTGCCAGCAGCCTTGGGCTAGGTTGGTCCACTGAAGCTTTCTTT.

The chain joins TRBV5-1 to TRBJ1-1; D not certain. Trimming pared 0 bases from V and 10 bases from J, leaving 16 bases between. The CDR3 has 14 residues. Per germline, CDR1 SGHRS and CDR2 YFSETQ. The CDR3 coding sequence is TGCGCCAGCAGCTTGGAGTCCTCCGTTTGGGGAGCTTTCTTT. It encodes CASSLESSVWGAFF.

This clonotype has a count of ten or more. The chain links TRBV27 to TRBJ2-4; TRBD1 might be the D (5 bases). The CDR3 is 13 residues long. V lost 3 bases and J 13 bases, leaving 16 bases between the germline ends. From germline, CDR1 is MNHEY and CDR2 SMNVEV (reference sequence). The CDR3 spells CASSLQGANEQYF. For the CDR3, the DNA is TGTGCCAGCAGTTTGCAAGGGGCTAATGAGCAGTACTTC.

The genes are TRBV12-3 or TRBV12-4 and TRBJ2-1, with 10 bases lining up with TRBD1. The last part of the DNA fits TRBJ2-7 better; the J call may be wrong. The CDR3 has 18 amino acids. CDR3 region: CASSYPFATGGSYNEQYF. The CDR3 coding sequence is TGTGCCAGCAGTTACCCATTCGCGACAGGGGGCTCCTACAATGAGCAGTACTTC.

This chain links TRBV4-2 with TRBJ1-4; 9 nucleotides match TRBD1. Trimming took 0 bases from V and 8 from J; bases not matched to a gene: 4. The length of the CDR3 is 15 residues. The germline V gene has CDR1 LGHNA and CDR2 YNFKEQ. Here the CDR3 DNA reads TGTGCCAGCAGCCAAGATGGGACAGGGACCGAAAAACTGTTTTTT. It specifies CASSQDGTGTEKLFF.

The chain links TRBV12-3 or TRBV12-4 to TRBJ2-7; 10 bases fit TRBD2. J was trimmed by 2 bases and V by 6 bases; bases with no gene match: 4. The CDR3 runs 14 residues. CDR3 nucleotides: TGTGCCAGCAGCGAGACTAGCGGGCCCTACGAGCAGTACTTC. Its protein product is CASSETSGPYEQYF.

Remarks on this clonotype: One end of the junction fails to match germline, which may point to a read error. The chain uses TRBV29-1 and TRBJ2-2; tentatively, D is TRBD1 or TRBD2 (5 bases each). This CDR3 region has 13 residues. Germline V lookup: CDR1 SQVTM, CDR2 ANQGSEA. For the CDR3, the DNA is TGCAGCGCGGTAAGACAGTACACCGGGGAACTGTTTTTT. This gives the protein CSAVRQYTGELFF.

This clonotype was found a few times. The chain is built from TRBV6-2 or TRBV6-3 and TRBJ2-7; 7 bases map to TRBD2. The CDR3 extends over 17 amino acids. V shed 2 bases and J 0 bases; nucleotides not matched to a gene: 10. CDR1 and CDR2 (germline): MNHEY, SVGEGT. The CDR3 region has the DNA TGTGCCAGCAGTTACGTCCCCGCTAGCGGTAGCTCCTACGAGCAGTACTTC. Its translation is CASSYVPASGSSYEQYF.

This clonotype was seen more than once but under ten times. CDR3 DNA sequence: TGTGCCAGCAGCTGGTCGATGGACAATGAGCAGTTCTTC. Protein: CASSWSMDNEQFF. The chain has TRBV7-9 and TRBJ2-1; D is unclear. V dropped 4 bases and J dropped 5 bases, with 9 bases sitting between them. Germline V gives CDR1 SEHNR, CDR2 FQNEAQ (reference sequence). This CDR3 is 13 amino acids long.

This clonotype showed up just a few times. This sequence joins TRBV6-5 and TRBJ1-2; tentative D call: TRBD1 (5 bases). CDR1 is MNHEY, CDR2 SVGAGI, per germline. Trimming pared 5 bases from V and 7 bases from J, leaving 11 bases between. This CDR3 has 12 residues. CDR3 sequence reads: CASSRGFSGYTF. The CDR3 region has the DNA TGTGCCAGCAGTCGGGGGTTTAGTGGCTACACCTTC.

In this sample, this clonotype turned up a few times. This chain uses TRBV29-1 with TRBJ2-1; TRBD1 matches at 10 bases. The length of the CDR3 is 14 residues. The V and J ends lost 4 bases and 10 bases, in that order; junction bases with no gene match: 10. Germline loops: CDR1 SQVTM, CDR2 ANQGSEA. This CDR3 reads CSVVRTGGRGEQFF. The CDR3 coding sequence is TGCAGCGTTGTCCGGACAGGGGGTAGGGGGGAGCAGTTCTTC.

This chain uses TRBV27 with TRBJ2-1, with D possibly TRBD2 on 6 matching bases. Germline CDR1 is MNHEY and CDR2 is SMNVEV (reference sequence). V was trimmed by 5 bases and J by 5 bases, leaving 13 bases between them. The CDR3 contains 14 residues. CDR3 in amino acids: CASSPGGPHNEQFF. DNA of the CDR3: TGTGCCAGCAGTCCCGGGGGACCCCACAATGAGCAGTTCTTC.